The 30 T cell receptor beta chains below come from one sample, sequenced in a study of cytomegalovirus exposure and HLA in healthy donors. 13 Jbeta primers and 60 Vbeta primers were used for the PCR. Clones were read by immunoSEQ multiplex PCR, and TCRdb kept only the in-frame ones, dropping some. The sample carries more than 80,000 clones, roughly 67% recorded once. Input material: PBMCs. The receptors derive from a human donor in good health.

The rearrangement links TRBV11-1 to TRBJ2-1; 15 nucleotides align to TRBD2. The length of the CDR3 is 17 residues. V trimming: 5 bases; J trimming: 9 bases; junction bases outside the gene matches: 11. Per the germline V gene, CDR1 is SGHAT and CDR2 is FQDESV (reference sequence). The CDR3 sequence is CASSPGLAGGRRSEQFF. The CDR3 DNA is TGTGCCAGCAGCCCGGGACTAGCGGGGGGACGAAGGAGTGAGCAGTTCTTC. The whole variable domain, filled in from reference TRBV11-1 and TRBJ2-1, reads EAEVAQSPRYKITEKSQAVAFWCDPISGHATLYWYRQILGQGPELLVQFQDESVVDDSQLPKDRFSAERLKGVDSTLKIQPAELGDSAMYLCASSPGLAGGRRSEQFFGPGTRLTVL.

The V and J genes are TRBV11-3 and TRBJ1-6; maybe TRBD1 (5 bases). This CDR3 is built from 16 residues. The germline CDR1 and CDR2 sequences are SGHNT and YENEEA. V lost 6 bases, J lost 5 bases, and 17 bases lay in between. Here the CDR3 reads CASSPAGPTNNSPLHF. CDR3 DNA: TGTGCCAGCAGTCCCGCGGGGCCTACCAATAATTCACCCCTCCACTTT.

The CDR3 nucleotides read TGTGCCAGTAGCGGACAGGACCGGGAGACCCAGTACTTC. It encodes CASSGQDRETQYF. V and J are TRBV19 and TRBJ2-5; 7 nucleotides line up with TRBD1. This CDR3 region has 13 residues. Germline loops: CDR1 LNHDA, CDR2 SQIVND (reference sequence). Trimming at V came to 6 bases and at J to 5 bases, leaving 6 bases not matched to a gene.

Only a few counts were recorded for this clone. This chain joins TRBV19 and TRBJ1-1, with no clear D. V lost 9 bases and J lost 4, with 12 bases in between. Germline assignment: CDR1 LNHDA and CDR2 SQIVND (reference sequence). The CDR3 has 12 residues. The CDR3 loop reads CASRGSLTEAFF. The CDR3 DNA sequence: TGTGCCAGCCGGGGTTCCCTCACTGAAGCTTTCTTT.

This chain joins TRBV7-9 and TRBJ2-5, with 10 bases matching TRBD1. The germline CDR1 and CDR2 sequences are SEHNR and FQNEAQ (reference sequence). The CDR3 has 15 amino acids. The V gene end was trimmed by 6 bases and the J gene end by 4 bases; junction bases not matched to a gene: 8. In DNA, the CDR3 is TGTGCCAGCAGTCCGGGACAGGGGAATGGAGAGACCCAGTACTTC. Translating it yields CASSPGQGNGETQYF.

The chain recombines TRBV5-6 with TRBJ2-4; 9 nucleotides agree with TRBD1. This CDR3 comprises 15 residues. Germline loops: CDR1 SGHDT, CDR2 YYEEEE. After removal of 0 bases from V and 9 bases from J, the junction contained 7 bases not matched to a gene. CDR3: CASSLEGTGIFIQYF. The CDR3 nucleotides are TGTGCCAGCAGCTTGGAGGGGACAGGGATTTTCATTCAGTACTTC.

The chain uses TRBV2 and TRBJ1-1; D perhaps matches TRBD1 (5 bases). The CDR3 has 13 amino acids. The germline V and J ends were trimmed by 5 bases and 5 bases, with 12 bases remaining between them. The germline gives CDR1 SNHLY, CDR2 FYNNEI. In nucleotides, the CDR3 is TGTGCCAGCAGTCTTCGCAGGGTAACTGAAGCTTTCTTT. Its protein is CASSLRRVTEAFF.

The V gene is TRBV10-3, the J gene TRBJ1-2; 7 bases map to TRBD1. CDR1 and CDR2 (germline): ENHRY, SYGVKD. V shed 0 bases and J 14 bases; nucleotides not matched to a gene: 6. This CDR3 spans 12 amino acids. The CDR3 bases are TGTGCCATCAGTGAGTCCCGACAGGGCGGGACCTTC. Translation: CAISESRQGGTF.

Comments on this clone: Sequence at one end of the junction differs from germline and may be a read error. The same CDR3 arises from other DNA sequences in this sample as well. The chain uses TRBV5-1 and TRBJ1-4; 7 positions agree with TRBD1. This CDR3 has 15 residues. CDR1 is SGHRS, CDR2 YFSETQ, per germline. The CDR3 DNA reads TGTGCCAGCAGCTTGGAGGGGACAGTTAATGAAAAACTGTTTTTT. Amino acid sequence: CASSLEGTVNEKLFF.

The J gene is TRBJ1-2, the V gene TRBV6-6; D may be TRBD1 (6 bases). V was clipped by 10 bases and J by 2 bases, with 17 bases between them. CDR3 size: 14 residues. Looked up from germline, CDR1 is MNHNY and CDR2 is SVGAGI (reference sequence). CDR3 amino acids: CATAPTGSNYGYTF. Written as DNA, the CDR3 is TGTGCCACCGCTCCAACAGGGTCGAACTATGGCTACACCTTC.

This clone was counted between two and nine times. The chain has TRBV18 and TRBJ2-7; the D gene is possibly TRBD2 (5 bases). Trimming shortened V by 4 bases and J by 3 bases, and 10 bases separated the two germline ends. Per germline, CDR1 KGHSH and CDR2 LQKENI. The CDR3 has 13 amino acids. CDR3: CASSREMSYEQYF. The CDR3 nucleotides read TGTGCCAGCTCACGGGAGATGAGCTACGAGCAGTACTTC.

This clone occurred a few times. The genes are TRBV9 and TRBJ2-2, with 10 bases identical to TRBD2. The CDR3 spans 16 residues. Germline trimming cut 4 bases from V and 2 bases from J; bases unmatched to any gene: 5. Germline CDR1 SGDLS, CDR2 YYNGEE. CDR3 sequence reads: CASSLPSGSNTGELFF. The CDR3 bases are TGTGCCAGCAGCCTTCCTAGCGGGAGTAACACCGGGGAGCTGTTTTTT.

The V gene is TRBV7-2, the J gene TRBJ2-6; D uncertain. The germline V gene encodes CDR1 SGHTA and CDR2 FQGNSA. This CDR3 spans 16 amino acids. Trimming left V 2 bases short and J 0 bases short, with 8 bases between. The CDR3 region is CASSLSLGSGANVLTF. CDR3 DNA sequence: TGTGCCAGCAGCTTATCTCTAGGCTCTGGGGCCAACGTCCTGACTTTC.

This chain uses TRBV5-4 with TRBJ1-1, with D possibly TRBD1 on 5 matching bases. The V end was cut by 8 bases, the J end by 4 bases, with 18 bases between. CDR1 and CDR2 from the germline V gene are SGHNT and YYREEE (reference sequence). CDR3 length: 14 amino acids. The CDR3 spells CASQSRADGTEAFF. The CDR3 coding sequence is TGTGCCAGTCAGAGCAGGGCAGACGGCACTGAAGCTTTCTTT.

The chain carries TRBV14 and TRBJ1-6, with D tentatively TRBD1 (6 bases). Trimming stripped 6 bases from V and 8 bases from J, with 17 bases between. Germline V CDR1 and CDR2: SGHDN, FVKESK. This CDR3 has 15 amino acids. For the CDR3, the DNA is TGTGCCAGCAGTCAATTACAGGGCATTTATTCACCCCTCCACTTT. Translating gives CASSQLQGIYSPLHF.

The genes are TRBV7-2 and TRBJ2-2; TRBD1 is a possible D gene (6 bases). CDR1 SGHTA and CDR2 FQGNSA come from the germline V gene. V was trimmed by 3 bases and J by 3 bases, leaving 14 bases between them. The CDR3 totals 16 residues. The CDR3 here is CASSFYRVLDTGELFF. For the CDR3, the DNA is TGTGCCAGCAGCTTTTACAGGGTGTTGGACACCGGGGAGCTGTTTTTT. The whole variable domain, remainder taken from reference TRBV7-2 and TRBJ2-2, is GAGVSQSPSNKVTEKGKDVELRCDPISGHTALYWYRQSLGQGLEFLIYFQGNSAPDKSGLPSDRFSAERTGGSVSTLTIQRTQQEDSAVYLCASSFYRVLDTGELFFGEGSRLTVL.

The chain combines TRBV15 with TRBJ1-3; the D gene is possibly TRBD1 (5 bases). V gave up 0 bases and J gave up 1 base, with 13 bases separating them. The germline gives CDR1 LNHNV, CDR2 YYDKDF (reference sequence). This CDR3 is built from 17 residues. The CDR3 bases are TGTGCCACCAGCAGAGATTGGAGGGGTGGATCTGGAAACACCATATATTTT. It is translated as CATSRDWRGGSGNTIYF.

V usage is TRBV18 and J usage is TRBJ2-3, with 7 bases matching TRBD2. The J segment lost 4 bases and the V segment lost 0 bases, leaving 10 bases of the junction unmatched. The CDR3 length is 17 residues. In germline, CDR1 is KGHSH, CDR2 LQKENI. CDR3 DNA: TGTGCCAGCTCACCACCTTCCTTTAGCGGGCTCCCAGATACGCAGTATTTT. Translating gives CASSPPSFSGLPDTQYF.

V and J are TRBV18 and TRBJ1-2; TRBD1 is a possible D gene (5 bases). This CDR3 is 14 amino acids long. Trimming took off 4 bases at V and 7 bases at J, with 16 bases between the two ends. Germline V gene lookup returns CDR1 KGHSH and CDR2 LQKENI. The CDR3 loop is CASSRGSGRGGYTF. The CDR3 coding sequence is TGTGCCAGCTCACGAGGCTCAGGGCGAGGTGGCTACACCTTC.

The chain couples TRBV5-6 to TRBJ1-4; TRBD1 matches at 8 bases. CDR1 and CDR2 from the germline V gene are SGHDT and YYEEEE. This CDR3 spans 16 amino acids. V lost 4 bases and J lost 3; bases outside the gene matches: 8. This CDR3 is CASSPWTGYANEKLFF. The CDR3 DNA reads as TGTGCCAGCAGCCCGTGGACAGGGTATGCTAATGAAAAACTGTTTTTT.

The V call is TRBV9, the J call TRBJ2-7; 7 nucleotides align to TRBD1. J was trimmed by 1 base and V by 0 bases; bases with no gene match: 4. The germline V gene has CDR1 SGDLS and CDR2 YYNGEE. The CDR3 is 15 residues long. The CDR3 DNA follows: TGTGCCAGCAGCGTAGGGGGGACAGCTTCCTACGAGCAGTACTTC. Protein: CASSVGGTASYEQYF.

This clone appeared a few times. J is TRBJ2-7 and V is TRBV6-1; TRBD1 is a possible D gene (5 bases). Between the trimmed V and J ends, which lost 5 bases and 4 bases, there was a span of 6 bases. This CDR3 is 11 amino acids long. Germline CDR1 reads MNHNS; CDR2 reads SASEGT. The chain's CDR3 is CASSYRYEQYF. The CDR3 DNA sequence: TGTGCCAGCAGTTACAGGTACGAGCAGTACTTC.

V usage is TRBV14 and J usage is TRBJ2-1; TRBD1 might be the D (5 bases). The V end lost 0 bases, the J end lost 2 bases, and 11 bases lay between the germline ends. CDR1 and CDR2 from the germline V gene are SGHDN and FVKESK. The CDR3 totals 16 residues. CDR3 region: CASSQEKGLPYNEQFF. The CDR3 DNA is TGTGCCAGCAGCCAAGAGAAGGGGTTGCCCTACAATGAGCAGTTCTTC.

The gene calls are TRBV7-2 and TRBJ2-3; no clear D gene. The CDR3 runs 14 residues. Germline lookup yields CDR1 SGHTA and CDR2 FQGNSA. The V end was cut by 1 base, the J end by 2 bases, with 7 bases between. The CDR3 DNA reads TGTGCCAGCAGCTTAGGGCAGGTCACAGATACGCAGTATTTT. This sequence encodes CASSLGQVTDTQYF.

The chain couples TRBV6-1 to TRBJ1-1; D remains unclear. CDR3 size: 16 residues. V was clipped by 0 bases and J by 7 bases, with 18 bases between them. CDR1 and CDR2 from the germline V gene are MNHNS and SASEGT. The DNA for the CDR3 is TGTGCCAGCAGTGAAGCGCTTAACAGACCCGGAGGTGAAGCTTTCTTT. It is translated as CASSEALNRPGGEAFF.

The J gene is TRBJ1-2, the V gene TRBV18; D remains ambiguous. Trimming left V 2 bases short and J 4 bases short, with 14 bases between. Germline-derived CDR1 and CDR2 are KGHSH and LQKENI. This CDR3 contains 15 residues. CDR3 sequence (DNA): TGTGCCAGCTCACCAGGGAGCCATCTTGGCTATGGCTACACCTTC. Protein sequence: CASSPGSHLGYGYTF.

The DNA for the CDR3 is TGTGCCAGCAGCGCGTCTTCTAACTATGGCTACACCTTC. It encodes CASSASSNYGYTF. The chain uses TRBV5-5 and TRBJ1-2; D not certain. Germline CDR1 is SGHKS and CDR2 is YYEKEE (reference sequence). V lost 4 bases and J 0 bases, leaving 7 bases between the germline ends. This CDR3 is 13 amino acids long.

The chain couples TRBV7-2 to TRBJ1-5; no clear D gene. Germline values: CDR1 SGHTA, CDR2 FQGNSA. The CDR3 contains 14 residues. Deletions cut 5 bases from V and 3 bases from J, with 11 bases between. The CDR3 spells CASSERGHNQPQHF. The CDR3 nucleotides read TGTGCCAGCAGCGAACGGGGTCACAATCAGCCCCAGCATTTT. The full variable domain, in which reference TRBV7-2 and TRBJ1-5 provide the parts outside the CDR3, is GAGVSQSPSNKVTEKGKDVELRCDPISGHTALYWYRQSLGQGLEFLIYFQGNSAPDKSGLPSDRFSAERTGGSVSTLTIQRTQQEDSAVYLCASSERGHNQPQHFGDGTRLSIL.

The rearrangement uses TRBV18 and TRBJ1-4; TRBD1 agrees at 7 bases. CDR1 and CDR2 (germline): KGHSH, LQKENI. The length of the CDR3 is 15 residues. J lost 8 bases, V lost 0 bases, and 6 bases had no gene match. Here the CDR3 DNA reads TGTGCCAGCTCACCACCAACAGGGGATGAAGAAAAACTGTTTTTT. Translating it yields CASSPPTGDEEKLFF.

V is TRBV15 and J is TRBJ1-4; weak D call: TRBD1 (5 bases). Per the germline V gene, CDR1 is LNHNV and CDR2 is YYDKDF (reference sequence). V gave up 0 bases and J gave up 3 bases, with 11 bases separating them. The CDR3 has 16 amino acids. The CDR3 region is CATSRDSAGSNEKLFF. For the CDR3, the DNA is TGTGCCACCAGCAGAGATTCGGCAGGGTCTAATGAAAAACTGTTTTTT.